This T cell receptor beta chain was captured by sequencing in a study of Graves' ophthalmopathy and Graves' hyperthyroidism. TCR beta CDR3 regions were amplified from RNA transcripts. The authors performed first-round RT-PCR with HTBI primers and then a second-round multiplex PCR. Using its own MiXCR run on the multiplex PCR reads, TCRdb lists one record per CDR3 protein. The sample lists hundreds of thousands of distinct CDR3 sequences; 35% to 45% were seen once. CDR3 size: 14 residues. V shed 8 bases and J shed 3 bases, with 19 bases lying between them. Germline V gene sequence: CDR1 SQVTM, CDR2 ANQGSEA. Serum thyroxine and TRAb, along with clinical symptoms, thyroid ultrasound and orbital computed tomography, were what diagnosis relied on.

The receptor was derived from an adult man with Graves' ophthalmopathy. The gene calls are TRBV29-1 and TRBJ1-1; D possibly corresponds to TRBD1 (6 bases). The sequenced material came from peripheral blood. The CDR3: CSPFPGVIYTEAFF. The CDR3 DNA follows: TGCAGCCCGTTTCCAGGGGTGATTTACACTGAAGCTTTCTTT. Combining the CDR3 with reference TRBV29-1 and TRBJ1-1 gives the whole variable domain SAVISQKPSRDICQRGTSLTIQCQVDSQVTMMFWYRQQPGQSLTLIATANQGSEATYESGFVIDKFPISRPNLTFSTLTVSNMSPEDSSIYLCSPFPGVIYTEAFFGQGTRLTVV.